In its sample, the clone carrying this T cell receptor (beta chain) is medium-sized. Its target is not known. Treg sorting used a CD4+CD25+CD127-/low gate. Study results and limitations: The TCR gene usage of tumor memory CD4+ T cells clustered together with blood and lymph node memory CD4+ cells and with lymph node naive CD4+ cells.

TCRdb re-called the 5' RACE reads with MiXCR, one entry per CDR3 protein. Of about 10,000 distinct CDR3 sequences listed, less than 60% are singletons. The receptor comes from a female donor with breast cancer. Sequencing was performed on Tregs sorted from a lymph node.

The CDR3 loop reads CASSHGVEAFF. The CDR3, as DNA: TGTGCCAGCAGCCATGGCGTTGAAGCTTTCTTT. The chain joins TRBV6-5 to TRBJ1-1; D not certain. Germline V CDR1 and CDR2: MNHEY, SVGAGI. Trimming stripped 6 bases from V and 7 bases from J, with 9 bases between. This CDR3 region has 11 residues.